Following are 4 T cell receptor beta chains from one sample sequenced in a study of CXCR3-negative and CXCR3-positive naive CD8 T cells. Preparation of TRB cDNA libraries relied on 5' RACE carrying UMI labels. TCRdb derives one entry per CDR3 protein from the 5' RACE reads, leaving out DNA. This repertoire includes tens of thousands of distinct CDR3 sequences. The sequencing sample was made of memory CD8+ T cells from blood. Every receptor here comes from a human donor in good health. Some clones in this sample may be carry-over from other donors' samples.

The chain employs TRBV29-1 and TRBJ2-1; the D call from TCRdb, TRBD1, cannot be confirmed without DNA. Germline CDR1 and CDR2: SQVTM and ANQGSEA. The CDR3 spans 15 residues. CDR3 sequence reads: CSVLGLDRGDNEQFF.

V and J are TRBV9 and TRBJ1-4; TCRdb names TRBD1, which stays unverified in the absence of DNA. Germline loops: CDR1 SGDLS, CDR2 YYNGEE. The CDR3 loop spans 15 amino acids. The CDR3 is CASSPSGATNEKLFF.

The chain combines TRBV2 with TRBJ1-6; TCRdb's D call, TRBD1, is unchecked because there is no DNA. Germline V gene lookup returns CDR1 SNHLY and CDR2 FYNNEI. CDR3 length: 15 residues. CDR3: CASSSGTGQSSPLHF.

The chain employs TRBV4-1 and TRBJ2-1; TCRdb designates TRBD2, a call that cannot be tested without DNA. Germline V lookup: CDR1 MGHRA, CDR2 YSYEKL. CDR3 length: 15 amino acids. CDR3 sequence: CASSHPGLANLEQFF.